This is a list of T cell receptor beta chains from one sample in a study of glioma-infiltrating T cells. TCRdb reanalysed the multiplex PCR reads using MiXCR and keeps one entry per CDR3 protein. This table holds some 99,000 distinct CDR3 sequences, 20% to 25% found once. The sample consisted of glioma tissue, nonneoplastic brain tissue, or PBMCs (not recorded which). These receptors were collected from a human donor with low-grade glioma or glioblastoma, undergoing nonglioma brain surgery, or in good health (not recorded which). The CDR3 runs from the conserved cysteine through the conserved F or W.

v_gene	j_gene	CDR3aa
TRBV7-2	TRBJ2-2	CASSSGTGLGTGELFF
TRBV7-9	TRBJ1-3	CASSPTSGGGNTIYF
TRBV2	TRBJ1-1	CASSVNSLNTEAFF
TRBV5-5	TRBJ2-7	CASSFFQGAYEQYF
TRBV7-2	TRBJ2-3	CASSYRASTDTQYF
TRBV18	TRBJ1-1	CASSLGTAEAFF
TRBV2	TRBJ2-3	CASSPDSIPDTQYF
TRBV20-1	TRBJ1-1	CSATFRRMNTEAFF
TRBV11-3	TRBJ1-1	CASSLHRGNTEAFF
TRBV28	TRBJ2-1	CASLHLAGDSYNEQFF
TRBV18	TRBJ1-6	CASSWGHSNSSPLHF
TRBV6-5	TRBJ2-7	CVSSWTGEQYF
TRBV12-3/TRBV12-4	TRBJ2-7	CASSFRQASYEQYF
TRBV3-1	TRBJ1-1	CASSLGHTEAFF
TRBV12-3/TRBV12-4	TRBJ2-7	CASSRSSGSPYEQYF